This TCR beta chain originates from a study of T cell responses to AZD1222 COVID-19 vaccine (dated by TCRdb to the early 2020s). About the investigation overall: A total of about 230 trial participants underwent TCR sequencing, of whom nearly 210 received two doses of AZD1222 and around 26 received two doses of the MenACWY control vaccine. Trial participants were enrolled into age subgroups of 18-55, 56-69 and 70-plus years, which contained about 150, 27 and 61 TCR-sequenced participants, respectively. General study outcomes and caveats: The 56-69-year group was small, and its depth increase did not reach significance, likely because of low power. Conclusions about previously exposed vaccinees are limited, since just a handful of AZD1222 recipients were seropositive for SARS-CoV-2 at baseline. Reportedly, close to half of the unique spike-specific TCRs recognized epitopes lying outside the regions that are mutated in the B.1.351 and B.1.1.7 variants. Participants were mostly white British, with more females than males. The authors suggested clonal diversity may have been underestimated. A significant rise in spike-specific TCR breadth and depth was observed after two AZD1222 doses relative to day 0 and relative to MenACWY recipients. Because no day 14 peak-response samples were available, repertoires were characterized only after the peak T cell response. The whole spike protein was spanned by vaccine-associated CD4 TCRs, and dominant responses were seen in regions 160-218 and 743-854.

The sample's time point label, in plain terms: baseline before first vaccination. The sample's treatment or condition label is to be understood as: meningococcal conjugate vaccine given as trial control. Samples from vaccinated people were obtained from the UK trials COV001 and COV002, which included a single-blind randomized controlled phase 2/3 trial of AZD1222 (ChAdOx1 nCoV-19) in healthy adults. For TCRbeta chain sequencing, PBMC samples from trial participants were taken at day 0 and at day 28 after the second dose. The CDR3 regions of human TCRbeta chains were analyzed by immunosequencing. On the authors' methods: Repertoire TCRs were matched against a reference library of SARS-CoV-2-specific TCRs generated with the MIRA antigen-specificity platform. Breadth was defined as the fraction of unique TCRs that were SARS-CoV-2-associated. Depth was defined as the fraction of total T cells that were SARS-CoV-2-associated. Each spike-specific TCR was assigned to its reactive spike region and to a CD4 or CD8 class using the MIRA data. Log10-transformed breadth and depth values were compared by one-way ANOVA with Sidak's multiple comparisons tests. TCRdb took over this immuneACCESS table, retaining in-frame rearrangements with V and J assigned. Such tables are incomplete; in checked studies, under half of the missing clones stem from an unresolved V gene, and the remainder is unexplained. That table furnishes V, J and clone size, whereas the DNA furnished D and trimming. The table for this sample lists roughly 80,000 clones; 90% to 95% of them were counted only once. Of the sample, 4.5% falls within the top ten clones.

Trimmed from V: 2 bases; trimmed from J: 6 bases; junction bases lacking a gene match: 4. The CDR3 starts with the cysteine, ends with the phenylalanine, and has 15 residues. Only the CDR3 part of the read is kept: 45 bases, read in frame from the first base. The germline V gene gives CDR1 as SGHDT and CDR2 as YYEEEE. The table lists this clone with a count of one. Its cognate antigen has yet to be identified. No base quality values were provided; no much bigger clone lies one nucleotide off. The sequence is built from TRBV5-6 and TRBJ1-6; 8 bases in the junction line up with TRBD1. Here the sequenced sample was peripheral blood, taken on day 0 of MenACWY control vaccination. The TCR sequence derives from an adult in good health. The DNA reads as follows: TGTGCCAGCAGCTTCTGGACAGGGAGTAATTCACCCCTCCACTTT. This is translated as CASSFWTGSNSPLHF.